The T cell receptor (beta chain) under discussion was sequenced for a study of shared clonotypes between healthy human individuals. Background on the study: Those who served as donors were a couple of women and a few men between the ages of 18 and 49.

Findings of the study overall: Generally, estimated richness proved larger in naive subsets than it did in memory subsets.

For this clone: Its antigen remains unidentified.

The CDR3 loop spans 14 amino acids. Per germline, CDR1 MNHEY and CDR2 SVGAGI. The V end lost 5 bases, the J end lost 2 bases, and 12 bases lay between the germline ends. The naive CD8 subset, CD45RO-negative cells positively selected for CCR7, excluded terminally differentiated effector memory CD45RA+ cells. All of the donors resided in Nashville, Tennessee, and each was a Caucasian adult. Some 30,000 T cell genomes (roughly 190 ng DNA) went into each sorted-subset replicate. Assay used: immunoSEQ multiplex PCR; TCRdb lists only in-frame clones, some missing. The table includes about 1.9 million clones, about 93% detected once.

The chain uses TRBV6-5 and TRBJ2-5; D possibly matches TRBD1 or TRBD2 (5 bases each). The specimen sequenced was naive CD8+ T cells from PBMCs. The clonotype was recovered from a man between 18 and 35 years old in good health. Some clones in this sample may be carry-over from other donors' samples. The CDR3: CASSILGEQETQYF. The CDR3 nucleotides are TGTGCCAGCAGTATCCTGGGGGAGCAAGAGACCCAGTACTTC.